This TCR beta chain came from a study of a mutant IDH1 vaccine in newly diagnosed glioma. Turning to the study itself: Across weeks 1, 3, 5, 7, 11, 15, 19 and 23, patients received a vaccination each time, eight in all. First vaccine doses came 4-6 weeks after radiotherapy alone, or with temozolomide cycles. Averaging roughly 40 years of age, treated patients were around 60% male and about 38% female.

Time point: week 23, last vaccination. Each vaccine dose was 300 ug of mutant IDH1 20-mer peptide, with topical imiquimod. Germline CDR1 SEHNR, CDR2 FQNEAQ (reference sequence). The V gene end was trimmed by 11 bases and the J gene end by 3 bases; junction bases not matched to a gene: 8. This CDR3 is 13 amino acids long. The data were produced by immunoSEQ multiplex PCR, yet TCRdb's version contains in-frame clones alone and is incomplete. The table has 52,000 or so clones, 80% seen once. The study's findings and limits: Evidence of vaccine-induced immune responses was documented in 85% to 95% of patients.

To note about this clone: The antigen is unknown.

This rearrangement joins TRBV7-9 to TRBJ1-2; 8 bases match TRBD1. The receptor's source is a middle-aged man with glioma. The sequencing used PBMCs, collected from a glioma patient whose treatment included an IDH1 peptide vaccine. The CDR3 protein is CAAVTTGDYGYTF. Here the CDR3 DNA reads TGTGCCGCCGTTACGACAGGGGACTATGGCTACACCTTC.